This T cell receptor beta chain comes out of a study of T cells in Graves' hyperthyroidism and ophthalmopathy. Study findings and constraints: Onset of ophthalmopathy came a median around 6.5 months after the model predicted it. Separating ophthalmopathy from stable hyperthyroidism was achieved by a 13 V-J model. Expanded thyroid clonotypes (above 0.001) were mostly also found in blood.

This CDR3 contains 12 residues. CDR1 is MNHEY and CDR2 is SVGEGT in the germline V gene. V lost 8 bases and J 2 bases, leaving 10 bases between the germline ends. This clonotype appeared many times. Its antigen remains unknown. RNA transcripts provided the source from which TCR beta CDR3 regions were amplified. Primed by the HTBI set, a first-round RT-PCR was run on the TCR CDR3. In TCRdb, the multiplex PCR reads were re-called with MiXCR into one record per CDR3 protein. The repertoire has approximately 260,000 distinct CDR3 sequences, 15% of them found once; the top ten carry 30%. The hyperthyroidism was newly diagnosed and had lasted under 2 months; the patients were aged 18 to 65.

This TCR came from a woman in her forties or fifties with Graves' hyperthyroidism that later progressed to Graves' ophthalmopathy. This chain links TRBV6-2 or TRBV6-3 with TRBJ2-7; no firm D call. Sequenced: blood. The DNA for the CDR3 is TGTGCCAGCGGCAAAGCAGCCTACGAGCAGTACTTC. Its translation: CASGKAAYEQYF.